The rows below give T cell receptor beta chains drawn from one sample of a study of memory CD4+ T cells and cytomegalovirus serostatus. Profiled with immunoSEQ multiplex PCR; TCRdb holds only in-frame clones, not every one. The table records tens of thousands of clones, about 74% of them present only once. Input material: memory CD4+ T cells from blood. The source of these receptors is an adult in good health and CMV-seronegative. Both conserved end residues are part of each CDR3. Each record gives: CDR3 DNA, CDR3 protein, V gene, clone size, J gene, D gene. D genes are given only for firm matches. Some rows mark clone size as missing; the rest say once, few, many or name a class of expanded clone.

TGCGCCAGCACCGAAGGTGAGGGGTTGGCTGGCTACACCTTC,CASTEGEGLAGYTF,TRBV5-1,few,TRBJ1-2,.
TGTGCCAGCAGAGAACAGGGAAAGGGCTACACCTTC,CASREQGKGYTF,TRBV27,few,TRBJ1-2,.
TGTGCCAGCAGCCAAGTGGGGCTGGGACTACGCGAGCAGTACTTC,CASSQVGLGLREQYF,TRBV4-2,.,TRBJ2-7,TRBD2
TGTGCCAGCAGTTATACTGGGGCCAACGTCCTGACTTTC,CASSYTGANVLTF,TRBV5-4,.,TRBJ2-6,.
TGTGCCAGCAGTGAAGCGAGGTTGGTTAACTATGGCTACACCTTC,CASSEARLVNYGYTF,TRBV6-1,.,TRBJ1-2,.
TGTGCCAGCAGCCAGAGGGTCAGCGGGCTCTCCTACAATGAGCAGTTCTTC,CASSQRVSGLSYNEQFF,TRBV21-1,.,TRBJ2-1,.
TGTGCCAGCAGCCAACCGGGACAGGGAAAAAACATTCAGTACTTC,CASSQPGQGKNIQYF,TRBV4-2,.,TRBJ2-4,TRBD1
TGCGCCAGCAGCTACGGGACAGGGGGCGTGAACACTGAAGCTTTCTTT,CASSYGTGGVNTEAFF,TRBV5-1,.,TRBJ1-1,TRBD1
TGTGCCAGCAGCTTATTTCAGGGCCGGGGTGAGCAGTTCTTC,CASSLFQGRGEQFF,TRBV7-3,.,TRBJ2-1,.
TGTGCCAGAAGCCTAGCGCGGAGCTCCTACGAGCAGTACTTC,CARSLARSSYEQYF,TRBV5-3,.,TRBJ2-7,.
TGTGCCCCGGGGGGGGACGGAACTAATGAAAAACTGTTTTTT,CAPGGDGTNEKLFF,TRBV7-8,.,TRBJ1-4,.
TGCGCCAGCAGTCGGGGGGTGATGAACACTGAAGCTTTCTTT,CASSRGVMNTEAFF,TRBV5-1,.,TRBJ1-1,.
TGCAGAGGAGGTCGGGAGACCCAGTACTTC,CRGGRETQYF,TRBV20-1,.,TRBJ2-5,.
TGCGCCAGCAGCGTCGGTGAATTAGGTGAAAAACTGTTTTTT,CASSVGELGEKLFF,TRBV5-1,few,TRBJ1-4,.
TGTGCCAGCAGCTTCATGGGGGTGCGGAGGAGTAATTCACCCCTCCACTTT,CASSFMGVRRSNSPLHF,TRBV5-6,many,TRBJ1-6,.
TGTGCCAGCAGCAAACCTCCGGAGGGACAGGAGTACCGCGGGAAGACCCAGTACTTC,CASSKPPEGQEYRGKTQYF,TRBV21-1,.,TRBJ2-5,.
TGTGCCAGCAGTGCTCGGAGATCAGGAAACACCATATATTTT,CASSARRSGNTIYF,TRBV2,.,TRBJ1-3,.
TGTGCCAGCAGCGGAGTAGCCCCCTCGGTTAATAGCGGGAAGGGTGAGCAGTTCTTC,CASSGVAPSVNSGKGEQFF,TRBV9,once,TRBJ2-1,TRBD2
TGTGCCAGCATCACGCAGTCCGGGGAGACCCAGTACTTC,CASITQSGETQYF,TRBV27,.,TRBJ2-5,.
TGTGCCAGCAGTGAGACGGGACCTAGAGAGACCCAGTACTTC,CASSETGPRETQYF,TRBV2,.,TRBJ2-5,.
TGTGCCAGCAGCTTGGCGGGAGCAGCCGGGGAGCTGTTTTTT,CASSLAGAAGELFF,TRBV5-6,.,TRBJ2-2,.
TGTGCCAGCACCGTGGTAGCGGGAGGGGAGAGCACAGATACGCAGTATTTT,CASTVVAGGESTDTQYF,TRBV28,.,TRBJ2-3,TRBD2